This entry describes one T cell receptor beta chain. The germline gives CDR1 MNHEY, CDR2 SMNVEV (reference sequence). Germline trimming cut 5 bases from V and 5 bases from J; bases unmatched to any gene: 4. CDR3 size: 13 residues. This record comes from a study of blood T cell repertoires in COVID-19. Sequenced by immunoSEQ multiplex PCR; TCRdb stores in-frame clones only, minus some. The repertoire consists of roughly 150,000 clones, with 85% to 90% occurring once and the leading ten covering under 4.5%. Source material: peripheral blood. The TCR originated in a woman in her sixties or seventies with acute or convalescent COVID-19. This sequence joins TRBV27 and TRBJ1-2; TRBD1 matches at 8 bases. The DNA of the CDR3 is TGTGCCAGCAGTACGTGGACAGGGTATGGCTACACCTTC. It is translated as CASSTWTGYGYTF.